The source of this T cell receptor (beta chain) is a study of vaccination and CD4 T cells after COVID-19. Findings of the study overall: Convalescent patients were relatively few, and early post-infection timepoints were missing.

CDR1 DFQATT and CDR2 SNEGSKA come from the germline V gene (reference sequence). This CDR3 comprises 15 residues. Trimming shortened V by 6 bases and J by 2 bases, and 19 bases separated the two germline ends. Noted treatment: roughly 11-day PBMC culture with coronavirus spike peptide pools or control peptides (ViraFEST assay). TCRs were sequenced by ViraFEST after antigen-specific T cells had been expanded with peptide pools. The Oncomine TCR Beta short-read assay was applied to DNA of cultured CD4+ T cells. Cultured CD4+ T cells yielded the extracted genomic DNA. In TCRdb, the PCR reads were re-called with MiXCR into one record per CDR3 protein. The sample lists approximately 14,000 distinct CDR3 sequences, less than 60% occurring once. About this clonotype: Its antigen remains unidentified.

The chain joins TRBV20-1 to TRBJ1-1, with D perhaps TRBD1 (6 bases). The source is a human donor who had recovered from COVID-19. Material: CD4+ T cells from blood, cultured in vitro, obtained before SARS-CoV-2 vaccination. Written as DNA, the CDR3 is TGCAGTGCCAAACAGGACCTAGGGGGTAACACTGAAGCTTTCTTT. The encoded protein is CSAKQDLGGNTEAFF.